These 22 T cell receptor beta chains were sequenced from one sample in a study of shared clonotypes between healthy human individuals. Naive CD8 populations comprised CD45RO-negative cells positively selected for CCR7, excluding terminally differentiated effector memory CD45RA+ cells. TCRdb's copy holds only in-frame clones and misses some; the assay was immunoSEQ multiplex PCR. The sample lists about 550,000 clones, around 95% seen once, with roughly 0.1% in the top ten. Sequencing was done on a sample of naive CD8+ T cells sorted from blood. The receptor set was obtained from a woman aged 25 to 39 in good health.

The chain recombines TRBV6-5 with TRBJ2-7; D unresolved. The CDR3 has 15 residues. V was pared by 2 bases and J by 0 bases, with 11 bases between. Germline V gives CDR1 MNHEY, CDR2 SVGAGI. The CDR3 DNA is TGTGCCAGCAGTTACGGTTTTCCTACCTCCTACGAGCAGTACTTC. It specifies CASSYGFPTSYEQYF.

This chain connects TRBV5-5 to TRBJ2-2; D gene unclear. Trimming cost V 8 bases and J 3 bases, with 11 bases left between them. The CDR3 is 13 amino acids. CDR1 SGHKS and CDR2 YYEKEE come from the germline V gene (reference sequence). For the CDR3, the DNA is TGTGCCAGTTTACTAAGAGACACCGGGGAGCTGTTTTTT. Protein sequence: CASLLRDTGELFF.

This clone has just one count. V and J are TRBV15 and TRBJ2-1, with D perhaps assigned TRBD1 or TRBD2 (6 bases each). The CDR3 sequence is 14 residues long. CDR1 LNHNV and CDR2 YYDKDF come from the germline V gene (reference sequence). The V end lost 5 bases, the J end lost 7 bases, and 15 bases lay between the germline ends. CDR3 nucleotide sequence: TGTGCCACCAGCGGGGGGCTGGATGGAAATGAGCAGTTCTTC. Encoded protein: CATSGGLDGNEQFF.

The gene calls are TRBV25-1 and TRBJ2-3, with TRBD2 matching 10 bases. Germline trimming cut 4 bases from V and 3 bases from J; bases unmatched to any gene: 13. The CDR3 extends over 18 amino acids. Germline V gives CDR1 MGHDK, CDR2 SYGVNS. The CDR3 protein is CASSAPGLAPEGTDTQYF. For the CDR3, the DNA is TGTGCCAGCAGTGCGCCGGGACTAGCGCCCGAAGGGACAGATACGCAGTATTTT.

The rearrangement joins TRBV14 to TRBJ2-7; weak D call: TRBD1 (7 bases). The V gene's germline CDR1 is SGHDN and CDR2 FVKESK. V gave up 0 bases and J gave up 0 bases, with 9 bases separating them. The CDR3 consists of 15 residues. CDR3 protein: CASSQDRGASYEQYF. The CDR3 DNA sequence: TGTGCCAGCAGCCAAGACAGGGGGGCCTCCTACGAGCAGTACTTC.

The chain is built from TRBV25-1 and TRBJ1-1, with D uncertain. This CDR3 comprises 13 residues. Looked up from germline, CDR1 is MGHDK and CDR2 is SYGVNS. V was cut by 1 base and J by 11 bases, with 14 bases left in between. The CDR3 coding sequence is TGTGCCAGCAGTGAATCCAAGGGCCGGCACGCTTTCTTT. This translates into CASSESKGRHAFF.

V usage is TRBV30 and J usage is TRBJ2-7, with a possible D match to TRBD2 (6 bases). The V gene lost 0 bases and the J gene lost 3 bases, with 15 bases spanning the gap. This CDR3 comprises 15 residues. From germline, CDR1 is GTSNPN and CDR2 SVGIG (reference sequence). In DNA, the CDR3 is TGTGCCTGGAGTGTAAGTCCCGGGGGTGGCTACGAGCAGTACTTC. Protein: CAWSVSPGGGYEQYF.

The chain carries TRBV19 and TRBJ1-6; D unclear. CDR1 and CDR2 (germline): LNHDA, SQIVND (reference sequence). CDR3 length equals 17 residues. V was cut by 3 bases and J by 4 bases, with 16 bases left in between. The CDR3 is CASSIAAAELYNSPLHF. The CDR3 coding sequence is TGTGCCAGTAGTATCGCGGCTGCCGAACTTTATAATTCACCCCTCCACTTT.

The rearrangement links TRBV27 to TRBJ2-1; D ambiguous. There are 13 residues in the CDR3. V was cut by 3 bases and J by 9 bases, with 12 bases left in between. Germline V gene lookup returns CDR1 MNHEY and CDR2 SMNVEV (reference sequence). The CDR3 nucleotides are TGTGCCAGCAGTTTCGGAGTAGCAGGTGAGCAGTTCTTC. This translates into CASSFGVAGEQFF.

Remarks on this clone: Other DNA variants within this sample encode the same CDR3. This rearrangement joins TRBV27 to TRBJ2-7; the D call may be TRBD1 or TRBD2 (5 bases each). Germline values: CDR1 MNHEY, CDR2 SMNVEV (reference sequence). The V and J ends lost 3 bases and 0 bases respectively, with 6 bases between them. The CDR3 covers 13 residues. The CDR3 DNA reads as TGTGCCAGCAGTTTGAGGGGCTCCTACGAGCAGTACTTC. Amino acid sequence: CASSLRGSYEQYF.

The chain is built from TRBV28 and TRBJ1-5; D unresolved. The CDR3 loop spans 15 amino acids. In germline, CDR1 is MDHEN, CDR2 SYDVKM. Deletions cut 3 bases from V and 1 base from J, with 10 bases between. The CDR3 is CASSFRLTSNQPQHF. The CDR3 region has the DNA TGTGCCAGCAGTTTCCGATTGACGAGCAATCAGCCCCAGCATTTT.

The CDR3 sequence is CASRVSAASTDTQYF. The DNA of the CDR3 is TGTGCCAGCAGGGTCTCGGCCGCTAGCACAGATACGCAGTATTTT. This chain connects TRBV28 to TRBJ2-3; D call uncertain. V lost 6 bases, J lost 0 bases, and 13 bases lay in between. This CDR3 is 15 amino acids long. The V gene's germline CDR1 is MDHEN and CDR2 SYDVKM.

V gene TRBV2 combines with J gene TRBJ2-7, with TRBD2 identical over 9 bases. V shed 4 bases, J shed 2 bases, and the junction held 3 bases outside the gene matches. This CDR3 is 14 amino acids long. Germline V lookup: CDR1 SNHLY, CDR2 FYNNEI. The CDR3 nucleotides are TGTGCCAGCAGTGTTTCTAGCGGGGCCTACGAGCAGTACTTC. Protein sequence: CASSVSSGAYEQYF.

This clone was found once. The chain uses TRBV5-4 and TRBJ2-2, with 7 positions matching TRBD2. CDR1 is SGHNT, CDR2 YYREEE, per germline (reference sequence). The J segment lost 5 bases and the V segment lost 4 bases, leaving 11 bases of the junction unmatched. The CDR3 length is 16 residues. CDR3 protein: CASSLRLGGQTGELFF. DNA of the CDR3: TGTGCCAGCAGCCTACGTCTGGGAGGGCAGACCGGGGAGCTGTTTTTT.

This clone was seen a single time. V and J are TRBV6-5 and TRBJ1-4, with D hard to call. V was clipped by 0 bases and J by 8 bases, with 13 bases between them. Germline assignment: CDR1 MNHEY and CDR2 SVGAGI. The CDR3 totals 15 residues. In DNA form, the CDR3 reads TGTGCCAGCAGTTACTCGAATGGAATTGGGGAAAAACTGTTTTTT. Its translation is CASSYSNGIGEKLFF.

The CDR3 spells CASSWGTGDDRNGYTF. The CDR3 DNA follows: TGTGCCAGCAGTTGGGGGACAGGGGATGATCGGAATGGCTACACCTTC. The gene calls are TRBV27 and TRBJ1-2, with 10 positions matching TRBD1. CDR3 length: 16 residues. Looked up from germline, CDR1 is MNHEY and CDR2 is SMNVEV (reference sequence). The trim removed 4 bases at V and 6 bases at J, leaving 11 bases unmatched.

CDR3 region: CASSPGQHYEQYF. For the CDR3, the DNA is TGTGCCAGTAGTCCCGGGCAACACTACGAGCAGTACTTC. This chain joins TRBV19 and TRBJ2-7; unclear D gene. Deletions cut 5 bases from V and 3 bases from J, with 11 bases between. Germline V lookup: CDR1 LNHDA, CDR2 SQIVND (reference sequence). This CDR3 region has 13 residues.

The genes are TRBV2 and TRBJ2-5; D could derive from TRBD1 or TRBD2 (5 bases each). Looked up from germline, CDR1 is SNHLY and CDR2 is FYNNEI. The CDR3 is 16 amino acids. V was trimmed by 1 base and J by 1 base, leaving 13 bases between them. CDR3 loop: CASSEGGWDGQETQYF. The CDR3 nucleotides read TGTGCCAGCAGTGAAGGGGGGTGGGACGGCCAAGAGACCCAGTACTTC.

The rearrangement uses TRBV11-2 and TRBJ2-1; 12 bases fit TRBD2. The trim removed 5 bases at V and 0 bases at J, leaving 5 bases unmatched. The germline V gene has CDR1 SGHAT and CDR2 FQNNGV. CDR3 length equals 17 residues. This CDR3 reads CASSRGTSGPSYNEQFF. Written as DNA, the CDR3 is TGTGCCAGCAGCAGAGGGACTAGCGGGCCCTCCTACAATGAGCAGTTCTTC.

This sequence joins TRBV7-6 and TRBJ2-7; D possibly corresponds to TRBD2 (5 bases). The germline V gene encodes CDR1 SGHVS and CDR2 FNYEAQ. V dropped 2 bases and J dropped 2 bases, with 7 bases sitting between them. This CDR3 contains 13 residues. CDR3 region: CASSLRTAYEQYF. CDR3 sequence (DNA): TGTGCCAGCAGCTTAAGGACTGCCTACGAGCAGTACTTC.

The chain links TRBV28 to TRBJ2-1; D remains unclear. This CDR3 region has 14 residues. V lost 5 bases to trimming and J lost 7 bases, with 15 bases between them. CDR1 and CDR2 from the germline V gene are MDHEN and SYDVKM. DNA of the CDR3: TGTGCCAGCAGTCTTCTGCGTGGAGTGAATGAGCAGTTCTTC. Its protein is CASSLLRGVNEQFF. The full variable domain, rest sourced from reference TRBV28 and TRBJ2-1, is DVKVTQSSRYLVKRTGEKVFLECVQDMDHENMFWYRQDPGLGLRLIYFSYDVKMKEKGDIPEGYSVSREKKERFSLILESASTNQTSMYLCASSLLRGVNEQFFGPGTRLTVL.

This clone appeared a single time. This rearrangement joins TRBV6-5 to TRBJ2-4; D is undetermined. This CDR3 is 15 amino acids long. Germline V gene lookup returns CDR1 MNHEY and CDR2 SVGAGI. V was shortened by 6 bases and J by 0 bases, with 12 bases between the two germline ends. The DNA for the CDR3 is TGTGCCAGCAGGCCGAATGGGCTAGCCAAAAACATTCAGTACTTC. Its protein is CASRPNGLAKNIQYF.